These 16 T cell receptor beta chains came from one sample sequenced in a study of CD8 T cells in ankylosing spondylitis. Study-level results: Characteristic of ankylosing spondylitis blood, it appeared, was a TCR beta motif comprising 7 to 9 highly homologous variants.

TCRdb called the 5' RACE reads again in MiXCR, with one record for every CDR3 protein. The sample lists around 890,000 distinct CDR3 sequences, 12% occurring once. No antigen has been identified for these receptors. Source material: blood, either unsorted or a sorted T cell fraction (not recorded which). Receptors originate from a male donor with ankylosing spondylitis.

This clonotype was picked up a small number of times. V is TRBV6-5 and J is TRBJ2-5; D possibly uses TRBD1 or TRBD2 (5 bases each). The CDR3 length is 15 residues. CDR1 is MNHEY and CDR2 is SVGAGI in the germline V gene. The germline V and J ends were trimmed by 1 base and 1 base, with 10 bases remaining between them. CDR3 nucleotides: TGTGCCAGCAGTTACTTCGGGGCTACCCAAGAGACCCAGTACTTC. Translation gives CASSYFGATQETQYF.

The chain links TRBV28 to TRBJ1-2; weak D call: TRBD1 (6 bases). The CDR3 covers 13 residues. Trimming took 3 bases from V and 8 from J, leaving 13 bases between them. Germline CDR1 and CDR2: MDHEN and SYDVKM. The CDR3 sequence is CASSFFRTVGYTF. The CDR3 bases are TGTGCCAGCAGTTTTTTTCGGACAGTGGGCTACACCTTC.

This clonotype was found a few times. This CDR3 is CASSVAGWSEKLFF. CDR3 DNA sequence: TGTGCCAGCAGCGTAGCGGGGTGGAGTGAAAAACTGTTTTTT. The chain has TRBV9 and TRBJ1-4; the D is unclear. Germline V CDR1 and CDR2: SGDLS, YYNGEE. With 0 bases removed from V and 7 bases from J, the gap between germline ends came to 10 bases. The CDR3 consists of 14 residues.

The chain joins TRBV5-1 to TRBJ2-2; D is unresolved. The CDR3 runs to 16 residues. Germline V gives CDR1 SGHRS, CDR2 YFSETQ. V shed 2 bases and J shed 5 bases, with 16 bases lying between them. The CDR3 reads CASSFSRVQATGELFF. DNA for the CDR3: TGCGCCAGCAGCTTCTCACGCGTTCAGGCTACCGGGGAGCTGTTTTTT.

The chain recombines TRBV27 with TRBJ2-3; D is tentatively TRBD1 or TRBD2 (5 bases each). CDR1 and CDR2 (germline): MNHEY, SMNVEV (reference sequence). The V end was cut by 6 bases, the J end by 0 bases, with 13 bases between. CDR3 length: 15 amino acids. In nucleotides, the CDR3 is TGTGCCAGCAGCTGGGGGTCCCTTAGCACAGATACGCAGTATTTT. Its protein product is CASSWGSLSTDTQYF.

At least ten counts were recorded for this clonotype. The CDR3 DNA reads TGTGCCAGCAGCTCTCGACAGGGGATGTACACCGGGGAGCTGTTTTTT. Its translation: CASSSRQGMYTGELFF. The rearrangement links TRBV5-6 to TRBJ2-2; 8 nucleotides agree with TRBD1. Germline CDR1 and CDR2: SGHDT and YYEEEE. J was trimmed by 3 bases and V by 3 bases; bases with no gene match: 7. The CDR3 is 16 residues long.

This clonotype was detected only a few times. The V gene is TRBV7-2, the J gene TRBJ1-1, with D unclear. The CDR3 totals 14 residues. V was shortened by 8 bases and J by 2 bases, with 15 bases between the two germline ends. The germline V gene encodes CDR1 SGHTA and CDR2 FQGNSA. CDR3 protein: CASSLGIFNTEAFF. CDR3 nucleotide sequence: TGTGCCAGCTCCCTAGGGATATTCAACACTGAAGCTTTCTTT. Supplemented by reference TRBV7-2 and TRBJ1-1, the full variable domain reads GAGVSQSPSNKVTEKGKDVELRCDPISGHTALYWYRQSLGQGLEFLIYFQGNSAPDKSGLPSDRFSAERTGGSVSTLTIQRTQQEDSAVYLCASSLGIFNTEAFFGQGTRLTVV.

This rearrangement joins TRBV15 to TRBJ1-2; D is unclear. The germline CDR1 and CDR2 sequences are LNHNV and YYDKDF (reference sequence). The CDR3 has 15 amino acids. The V gene lost 5 bases and the J gene lost 0 bases, with 13 bases spanning the gap. The CDR3: CATSGRHIANYGYTF. CDR3 nucleotide sequence: TGTGCCACCAGCGGACGACATATAGCTAACTATGGCTACACCTTC. Full variable domain (missing parts from reference TRBV15 and TRBJ1-2): DAMVIQNPRYQVTQFGKPVTLSCSQTLNHNVMYWYQQKSSQAPKLLFHYYDKDFNNEADTPDNFQSRRPNTSFCFLDIRSPGLGDTAMYLCATSGRHIANYGYTFGSGTRLTVV.

This clonotype showed up just a few times. This chain links TRBV15 with TRBJ2-1; 7 bases fit TRBD1. CDR1 and CDR2 from the germline V gene are LNHNV and YYDKDF (reference sequence). This CDR3 comprises 16 residues. V dropped 4 bases and J dropped 4; count of bases not matched to a gene: 10. The CDR3 loop reads CATSTTGSGKYNEQFF. The CDR3 bases are TGTGCCACCAGCACGACAGGGTCCGGGAAGTACAATGAGCAGTTCTTC.

This clonotype was observed a handful of times. The chain recombines TRBV7-2 with TRBJ2-7, with D possibly called TRBD1 or TRBD2 (6 bases each). Per germline, CDR1 SGHTA and CDR2 FQGNSA. The CDR3 sequence is 16 residues long. Trimming left V 1 base short and J 7 bases short, with 20 bases between. This chain's CDR3 is CASSLVVWGAKMEQYF. CDR3 in DNA: TGTGCCAGCAGCTTAGTGGTGTGGGGGGCCAAGATGGAGCAGTACTTC.

The rearrangement uses TRBV5-1 and TRBJ2-1; 9 bases map to TRBD1. V lost 0 bases, J lost 9 bases, and 4 bases stayed unmatched. Germline V gene data show CDR1 as SGHRS and CDR2 as YFSETQ. This CDR3 contains 14 residues. CDR3 sequence reads: CASSLDRGPLEQFF. DNA of the CDR3: TGCGCCAGCAGCTTGGACAGGGGGCCGCTTGAGCAGTTCTTC. The full variable domain, its missing parts supplied by reference TRBV5-1 and TRBJ2-1, is KAGVTQTPRYLIKTRGQQVTLSCSPISGHRSVSWYQQTPGQGLQFLFEYFSETQRNKGNFPGRFSGRQFSNSRSEMNVSTLELGDSALYLCASSLDRGPLEQFFGPGTRLTVL.

The chain combines TRBV27 with TRBJ1-4; D is undetermined. This CDR3 comprises 11 residues. The germline CDR1 and CDR2 sequences are MNHEY and SMNVEV (reference sequence). V was shortened by 6 bases and J by 9 bases, with 8 bases between the two germline ends. The CDR3 DNA sequence: TGTGCCAGCAGCCGAGGGAAAAAACTGTTTTTT. Translating it yields CASSRGKKLFF. The whole variable domain, filled in from reference TRBV27 and TRBJ1-4, reads EAQVTQNPRYLITVTGKKLTVTCSQNMNHEYMSWYRQDPGLGLRQIYYSMNVEVTDKGDVPEGYKVSRKEKRNFPLILESPSPNQTSLYFCASSRGKKLFFGSGTQLSVL.

This clonotype was detected ten times or more. J is TRBJ1-2 and V is TRBV5-1; a possible D gene is TRBD1 (5 bases). The ends were cut back, 4 bases at V and 4 bases at J, with 14 bases in the middle. This CDR3 comprises 14 residues. Germline V gene sequence: CDR1 SGHRS, CDR2 YFSETQ. Here the CDR3 DNA reads TGCGCCAGCAGCCCACCGGGGGTCTCCTATGGCTACACCTTC. Encoded protein: CASSPPGVSYGYTF.

The gene calls are TRBV5-1 and TRBJ1-2; D gene ambiguous. CDR1 and CDR2 from the germline V gene are SGHRS and YFSETQ. This CDR3 is 13 amino acids long. The germline V and J ends were trimmed by 2 bases and 3 bases, with 8 bases remaining between them. CDR3: CASSFIADYGYTF. The DNA of the CDR3 is TGCGCCAGCAGCTTTATTGCAGACTATGGCTACACCTTC.

This clonotype was recorded many times. The chain is built from TRBV5-1 and TRBJ2-1; 10 nucleotides align to TRBD2. After removal of 7 bases from V and 8 bases from J, the junction contained 12 bases not matched to a gene. This CDR3 is 15 amino acids long. Per the germline V gene, CDR1 is SGHRS and CDR2 is YFSETQ. CDR3 coding DNA: TGCGCCAGCCAGCTACTAGCGGGGCCCCGGGATGAGCAGTTCTTC. Its translation is CASQLLAGPRDEQFF.

The V call is TRBV20-1, the J call TRBJ1-5; TRBD1 matches 7 bases. The CDR3 length is 14 residues. With 7 bases clipped from V and 11 bases from J, the junction kept 17 bases outside the gene matches. Germline V CDR1 and CDR2: DFQATT, SNEGSKA (reference sequence). CDR3 DNA sequence: TGCAGTGTTTCGGGACAGTCTCCGGGTGTGGCCCAGCATTTT. Translated, it gives CSVSGQSPGVAQHF.